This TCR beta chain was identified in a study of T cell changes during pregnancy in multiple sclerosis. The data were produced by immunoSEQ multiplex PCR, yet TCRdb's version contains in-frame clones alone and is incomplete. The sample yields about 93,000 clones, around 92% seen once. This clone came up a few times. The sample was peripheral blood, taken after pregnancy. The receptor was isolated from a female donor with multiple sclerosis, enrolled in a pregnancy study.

The CDR3 DNA is TGTGCCAGTAGTTCGCGACAGGCCCCACGGTCTGGCTACACCTTC. This gives the protein CASSSRQAPRSGYTF. The chain carries TRBV19 and TRBJ1-2, with D tentatively TRBD1 (6 bases). Deletions cut 5 bases from V and 7 bases from J, with 20 bases between. The CDR3 totals 15 residues. In germline, CDR1 is LNHDA, CDR2 SQIVND (reference sequence).